This T cell receptor (beta chain) was recovered during a study of tumor-infiltrating lymphocytes in primary liver carcinoma. For the study at large: Tumors, staged T1-T3 N0M0, spanned about 4.2 to 11 cm. Productive TCRbeta reads per sample were roughly 3.5 to 7.5 million, not differing by tissue.

This clonotype has more than one count but fewer than ten. TCR beta cDNA was reverse-transcribed from roughly 0.45 ug of total RNA. The reaction used a constant-region primer and ProtoScript II reverse transcriptase. Slightly modified ARM-PCR with three nested multiplex PCR rounds yielded TCR beta libraries. The first two PCR rounds, nine to ten cycles each, used TRBV1-TRBV30 forward primers and a C-beta reverse primer. TCRdb re-derived calls from the multiplex PCR reads in MiXCR, one entry per CDR3 protein. Among 250,000 to 400,000 distinct CDR3 sequences listed, 65% were seen once. Germline DNA was also extracted, with blood RNA taken from unsorted whole blood. CDR1 is MNHEY and CDR2 is SVGAGI in the germline V gene. The CDR3 sequence is 14 residues long. V was clipped by 2 bases and J by 3 bases, with 11 bases between them.

The sample taken for sequencing was peripheral blood. The clonotype comes from a man aged 40-49 years with primary liver carcinoma and hepatitis B virus infection. The chain has TRBV6-5 and TRBJ2-7; D is possibly TRBD1 or TRBD2 (5 bases each). CDR3 nucleotide sequence: TGTGCCAGCAGTTACGGGGGTACAAGCTACGAGCAGTACTTC. The encoded protein is CASSYGGTSYEQYF.